Listed here are 12 T cell receptor beta chains from one sample, sequenced in a study of identical twins. TCRdb analysed the 5' RACE reads with MiXCR anew, one entry per CDR3 protein. The sample holds about 260,000 distinct CDR3 sequences, 5.5% to 7% seen once. In addition, the sample was reused for a study of yellow fever vaccine responses in identical twins.

The sequenced sample consisted of memory (CD45RO+) T cells sorted from blood. These receptors were obtained from a woman under 30 in good health.

This clonotype was counted only a few times. This rearrangement joins TRBV18 to TRBJ2-7; 9 positions match TRBD1. Germline V CDR1 and CDR2: KGHSH, LQKENI. J lost 5 bases, V lost 5 bases, and 7 bases had no gene match. This CDR3 has 14 amino acids. CDR3 region: CASSLGTGRNEQYV. The DNA of the CDR3 is TGTGCCAGCTCATTAGGGACAGGGCGGAACGAGCAGTACGTC.

The chain combines TRBV5-1 with TRBJ2-2; D remains unclear. The germline V gene has CDR1 SGHRS and CDR2 YFSETQ. CDR3 size: 14 residues. Trimming cost V 0 bases and J 4 bases, with 7 bases left between them. The chain's CDR3 is CASSLEGSTGELFF. DNA for the CDR3: TGCGCCAGCAGCTTGGAGGGTAGCACCGGGGAGCTGTTTTTT. The complete variable domain, with remaining parts taken from reference TRBV5-1 and TRBJ2-2, reads KAGVTQTPRYLIKTRGQQVTLSCSPISGHRSVSWYQQTPGQGLQFLFEYFSETQRNKGNFPGRFSGRQFSNSRSEMNVSTLELGDSALYLCASSLEGSTGELFFGEGSRLTVL.

This clonotype was detected only a few times. The chain carries TRBV10-3 and TRBJ2-1; no firm D call. The CDR3 has 15 residues. V dropped 4 bases and J dropped 7 bases, with 17 bases sitting between them. The germline V gene has CDR1 ENHRY and CDR2 SYGVKD. The CDR3 DNA sequence: TGTGCCATCAGTGGGGGTAGGACCCTGGTGAATGAGCAGTTCTTC. Encoded protein: CAISGGRTLVNEQFF.

This clonotype showed up many times. CDR3 in DNA: TGCGCCAGCAGCGCAAGCGGGGGCCTCAATGAGCAGTTCTTC. Its protein is CASSASGGLNEQFF. This chain uses TRBV5-1 with TRBJ2-1; TRBD2 agrees at 8 bases. V dropped 4 bases and J dropped 6; count of bases not matched to a gene: 6. The CDR3 is made up of 14 amino acids. Germline CDR1 and CDR2: SGHRS and YFSETQ.

This clonotype has only a few counts. The gene calls are TRBV20-1 and TRBJ2-2, with 14 nucleotides matching TRBD2. This CDR3 contains 17 residues. Germline V gives CDR1 DFQATT, CDR2 SNEGSKA (reference sequence). J was trimmed by 1 base and V by 6 bases; bases with no gene match: 7. The CDR3 coding sequence is TGCAGTGCGGCCGGGACTAGCGGGAGTGAGAACACCGGGGAGCTGTTTTTT. Protein sequence: CSAAGTSGSENTGELFF.

This clonotype was counted between two and nine times. V is TRBV6-5 and J is TRBJ2-5, with TRBD1 as a possible D gene (7 bases). CDR3 size: 14 residues. Germline CDR1 reads MNHEY; CDR2 reads SVGAGI. With 4 bases removed from V and 2 bases from J, the gap between germline ends came to 11 bases. This CDR3 is CASSSQGGQETQYF. For the CDR3, the DNA is TGTGCCAGCAGTTCCCAGGGGGGACAAGAGACCCAGTACTTC.

This clonotype appeared many times. The rearrangement uses TRBV29-1 and TRBJ1-2; TRBD1 might be the D (6 bases). V dropped 7 bases and J dropped 4 bases, with 10 bases sitting between them. CDR1 and CDR2 (germline): SQVTM, ANQGSEA. The CDR3 is made up of 11 amino acids. The CDR3 sequence is CSARTAYGYTF. CDR3 nucleotide sequence: TGCAGCGCCCGGACAGCCTATGGCTACACCTTC.

This clonotype occurred many times. J is TRBJ2-3 and V is TRBV7-9, with D perhaps TRBD2 (5 bases). CDR3 length: 14 residues. The germline gives CDR1 SEHNR, CDR2 FQNEAQ (reference sequence). The V gene lost 3 bases and the J gene lost 6 bases, with 13 bases spanning the gap. Written as DNA, the CDR3 is TGTGCCAGCAGCTTTCACGGGATGTGGGATACGCAGTATTTT. Its translation: CASSFHGMWDTQYF.

This clonotype was recorded a few times. V gene TRBV28 combines with J gene TRBJ2-2; 7 bases align to TRBD2. Germline loops: CDR1 MDHEN, CDR2 SYDVKM. This CDR3 region has 21 residues. The V gene end was trimmed by 3 bases and the J gene end by 1 base; junction bases not matched to a gene: 20. CDR3 coding DNA: TGTGCCAGCAGTTTGGGGGTCCGGAGACCCCTTCGGGGGGTGAACACCGGGGAGCTGTTTTTT. It encodes CASSLGVRRPLRGVNTGELFF.

This rearrangement joins TRBV5-5 to TRBJ2-5; 8 bases map to TRBD1. V was clipped by 2 bases and J by 4 bases; unmatched bases: 4. Germline V gives CDR1 SGHKS, CDR2 YYEKEE (reference sequence). The CDR3 extends over 14 amino acids. The CDR3 loop reads CASSFHRGLETQYF. The CDR3 coding sequence is TGTGCCAGCAGCTTCCACAGGGGGTTAGAGACCCAGTACTTC.

This clonotype was found a few times. This sequence joins TRBV9 and TRBJ2-7; D is uncertain. CDR1 and CDR2 (germline): SGDLS, YYNGEE. The CDR3 is made up of 14 amino acids. V was pared by 0 bases and J by 2 bases, with 9 bases between. The CDR3 DNA reads TGTGCCAGCAGCGTAGGGCAGGCAACCTACGAGCAGTACTTC. Translation: CASSVGQATYEQYF.

This clonotype was detected many times. The V call is TRBV12-3 or TRBV12-4, the J call TRBJ1-5; 8 bases are a match to TRBD1. Germline trimming cut 5 bases from V and 5 bases from J; bases unmatched to any gene: 5. The CDR3 totals 14 residues. DNA for the CDR3: TGTGCCAGCAGTCCGTGGACAGGGCATCAGCCCCAGCATTTT. Its translation is CASSPWTGHQPQHF.